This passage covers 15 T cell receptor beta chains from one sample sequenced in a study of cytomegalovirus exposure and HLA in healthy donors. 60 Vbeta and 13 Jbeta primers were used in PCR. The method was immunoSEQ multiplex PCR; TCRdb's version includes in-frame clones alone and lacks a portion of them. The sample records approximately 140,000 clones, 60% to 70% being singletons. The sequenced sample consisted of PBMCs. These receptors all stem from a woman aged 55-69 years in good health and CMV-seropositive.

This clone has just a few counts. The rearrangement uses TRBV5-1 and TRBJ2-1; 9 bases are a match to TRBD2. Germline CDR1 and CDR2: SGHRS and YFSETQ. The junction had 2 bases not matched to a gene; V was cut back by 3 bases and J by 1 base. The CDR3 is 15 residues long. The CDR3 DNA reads TGCGCCAGCAGCTGGGCGGGAGGGTCCTACAATGAGCAGTTCTTC. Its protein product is CASSWAGGSYNEQFF.

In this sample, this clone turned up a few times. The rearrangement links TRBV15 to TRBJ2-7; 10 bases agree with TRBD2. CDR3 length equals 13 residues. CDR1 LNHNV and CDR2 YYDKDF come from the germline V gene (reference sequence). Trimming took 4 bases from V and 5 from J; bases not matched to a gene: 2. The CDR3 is CATSTGTSDEQYF. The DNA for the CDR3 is TGTGCCACCAGCACCGGGACTAGCGACGAGCAGTACTTC.

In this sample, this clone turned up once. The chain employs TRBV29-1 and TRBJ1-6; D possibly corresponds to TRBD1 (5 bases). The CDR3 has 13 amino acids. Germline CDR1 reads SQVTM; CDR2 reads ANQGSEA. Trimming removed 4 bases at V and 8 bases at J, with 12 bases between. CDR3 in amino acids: CSVGWGTDSPLHF. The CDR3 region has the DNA TGCAGCGTTGGATGGGGCACGGATTCACCCCTCCACTTT.

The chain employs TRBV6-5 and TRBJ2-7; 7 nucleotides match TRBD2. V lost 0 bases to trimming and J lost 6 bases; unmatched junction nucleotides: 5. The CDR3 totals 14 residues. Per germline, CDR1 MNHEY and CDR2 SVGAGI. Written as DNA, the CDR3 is TGTGCCAGCAGTTACTCGTGGAGGGAGGGCGAGCAGTACTTC. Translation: CASSYSWREGEQYF.

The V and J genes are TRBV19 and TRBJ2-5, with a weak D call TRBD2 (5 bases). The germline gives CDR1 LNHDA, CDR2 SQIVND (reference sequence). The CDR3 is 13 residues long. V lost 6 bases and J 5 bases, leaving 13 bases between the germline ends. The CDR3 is CASRARDLETQYF. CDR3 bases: TGTGCCAGTAGGGCCCGGGATTTGGAGACCCAGTACTTC.

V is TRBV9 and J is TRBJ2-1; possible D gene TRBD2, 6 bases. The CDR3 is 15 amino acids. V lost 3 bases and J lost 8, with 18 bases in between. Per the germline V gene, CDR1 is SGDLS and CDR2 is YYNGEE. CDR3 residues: CASSARGFPGDEQFF. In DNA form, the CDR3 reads TGTGCCAGCAGCGCGCGGGGCTTCCCGGGCGATGAGCAGTTCTTC.

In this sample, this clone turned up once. The CDR3 nucleotides read TGCAGCGTTGCATCCGACAGGGACTACGAGCAGTACTTC. Translation: CSVASDRDYEQYF. The chain couples TRBV29-1 to TRBJ2-7; 7 bases map to TRBD1. J was trimmed by 3 bases and V by 4 bases; bases with no gene match: 6. Germline V gene data show CDR1 as SQVTM and CDR2 as ANQGSEA. The CDR3 has 13 residues.

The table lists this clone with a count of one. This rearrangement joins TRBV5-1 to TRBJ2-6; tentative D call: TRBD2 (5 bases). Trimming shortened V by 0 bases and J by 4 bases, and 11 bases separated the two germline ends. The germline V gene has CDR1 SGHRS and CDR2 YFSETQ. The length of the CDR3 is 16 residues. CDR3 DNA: TGCGCCAGCAGCTTGGCAACGGGATCCGGGGCCAACGTCCTGACTTTC. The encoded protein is CASSLATGSGANVLTF.

CDR3 nucleotide sequence: TGTGCCTGGGGGGGACTAGCGGGCCTAGGGAAGGAGCAGTACTTC. This encodes CAWGGLAGLGKEQYF. This rearrangement joins TRBV30 to TRBJ2-5; 12 positions agree with TRBD2. The CDR3 extends over 15 amino acids. Germline loops: CDR1 GTSNPN, CDR2 SVGIG (reference sequence). J gave up 11 bases and V 5 bases, and 15 bases lay outside the gene matches.

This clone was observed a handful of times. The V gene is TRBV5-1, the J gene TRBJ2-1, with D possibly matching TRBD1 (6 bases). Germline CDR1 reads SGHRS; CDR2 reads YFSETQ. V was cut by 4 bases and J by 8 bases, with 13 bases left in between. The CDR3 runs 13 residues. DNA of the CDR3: TGCGCCAGCAGCAATACAGGGTCCCATGAGCAGTTCTTC. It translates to CASSNTGSHEQFF.

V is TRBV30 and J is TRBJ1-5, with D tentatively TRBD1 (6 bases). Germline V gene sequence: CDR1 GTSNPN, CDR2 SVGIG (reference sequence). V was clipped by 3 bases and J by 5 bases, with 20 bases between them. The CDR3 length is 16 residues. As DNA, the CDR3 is TGTGCCTGGAGCGGGAAGCCACAGGGAGCATATCAGCCCCAGCATTTT. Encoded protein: CAWSGKPQGAYQPQHF.

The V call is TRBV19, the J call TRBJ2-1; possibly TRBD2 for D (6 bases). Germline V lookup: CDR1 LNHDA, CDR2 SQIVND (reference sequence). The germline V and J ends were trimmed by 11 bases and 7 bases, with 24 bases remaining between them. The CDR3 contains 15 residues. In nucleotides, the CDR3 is TGTGCCTGTAAAAACCTCGGGGTGGGGGGAAATGAGCAGTTCTTC. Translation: CACKNLGVGGNEQFF.

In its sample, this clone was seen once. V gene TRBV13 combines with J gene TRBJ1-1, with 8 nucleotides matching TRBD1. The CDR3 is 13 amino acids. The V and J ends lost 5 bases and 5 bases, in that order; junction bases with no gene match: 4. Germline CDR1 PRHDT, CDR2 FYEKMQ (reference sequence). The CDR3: CASSLTGATEAFF. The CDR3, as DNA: TGTGCCAGCAGCCTGACAGGGGCGACTGAAGCTTTCTTT. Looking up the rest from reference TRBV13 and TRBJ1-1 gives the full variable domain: AAGVIQSPRHLIKEKRETATLKCYPIPRHDTVYWYQQGPGQDPQFLISFYEKMQSDKGSIPDRFSAQQFSDYHSELNMSSLELGDSALYFCASSLTGATEAFFGQGTRLTVV.

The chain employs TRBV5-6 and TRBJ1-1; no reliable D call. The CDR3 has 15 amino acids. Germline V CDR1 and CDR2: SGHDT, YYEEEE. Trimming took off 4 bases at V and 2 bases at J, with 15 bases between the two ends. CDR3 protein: CASSPGPGGNTEAFF. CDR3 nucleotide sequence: TGTGCCAGCAGCCCGGGTCCGGGAGGAAACACTGAAGCTTTCTTT.

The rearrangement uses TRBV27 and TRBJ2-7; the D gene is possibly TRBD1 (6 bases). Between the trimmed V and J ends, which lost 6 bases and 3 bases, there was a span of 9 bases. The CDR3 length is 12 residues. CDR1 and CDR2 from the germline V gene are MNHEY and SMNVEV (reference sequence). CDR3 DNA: TGTGCCAGCAGAGGGGACAACTACGAGCAGTACTTC. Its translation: CASRGDNYEQYF.